This is a list of T cell receptor beta chains from one sample in a study of CD8+ T cells in alopecia areata. This table comes from immunoSEQ multiplex PCR, and its TCRdb copy is limited to in-frame clones, with some not included. The sample yields 190,000 or so clones, around 56% seen once. Material: CD4+ T cells sorted from blood, obtained at week 4, from a patient treated with tofacitinib. These receptors came from a human donor with alopecia areata. Each CDR3 is given with its conserved first and last residue. D genes are given only for firm matches. Only part of the rows carry a size: once, few, many, or a class if the clone is expanded.

v_call: TRBV5-1
j_call: TRBJ2-7
clone_size: .
d_call: .
cdr3_nt: TGCGCCAGCAGCTTGACGGCAGGACGCTACGAGCAGTACTTC
cdr3_aa: CASSLTAGRYEQYF

v_call: TRBV6-1
j_call: TRBJ2-7
clone_size: .
d_call: TRBD1
cdr3_nt: TGTGCCAGCAGACACCGGGACAGGGGACCCTACGAGCAGTACTTC
cdr3_aa: CASRHRDRGPYEQYF

v_call: TRBV5-6
j_call: TRBJ1-2
clone_size: few
d_call: TRBD1
cdr3_nt: TGTGCCAGCAGTCCGGGACAGGGTGACTATGGCTACACCTTC
cdr3_aa: CASSPGQGDYGYTF

v_call: TRBV29-1
j_call: TRBJ1-1
clone_size: .
d_call: .
cdr3_nt: TGCAGCGTTGAAGATAGGACTGAAGCTTTCTTT
cdr3_aa: CSVEDRTEAFF

v_call: TRBV4-2
j_call: TRBJ2-2
clone_size: .
d_call: TRBD1
cdr3_nt: TGTGCCAGCAGCCAAGGAGGGGCACAGGGGCTAACCGGGGAGCTGTTTTTT
cdr3_aa: CASSQGGAQGLTGELFF

v_call: TRBV6-5
j_call: TRBJ2-7
clone_size: .
d_call: .
cdr3_nt: TGTGCCAGCAGTGAAGTTGGAGGTCCTCAGTACTTC
cdr3_aa: CASSEVGGPQYF

v_call: TRBV30
j_call: TRBJ1-4
clone_size: .
d_call: .
cdr3_nt: TGTGCCTGGGGCGAGACTAATGAAAAACTGTTTTTT
cdr3_aa: CAWGETNEKLFF

v_call: TRBV27
j_call: TRBJ1-2
clone_size: .
d_call: TRBD1
cdr3_nt: TGTGCCAGCAGACCAGGGGGCGGCGACTACACCTTC
cdr3_aa: CASRPGGGDYTF

v_call: TRBV14
j_call: TRBJ2-5
clone_size: .
d_call: TRBD2
cdr3_nt: TGTGCCAGCAGCCCCCGGGGAGGGGTGAAGACCCAGTACTTC
cdr3_aa: CASSPRGGVKTQYF

v_call: TRBV4-1
j_call: TRBJ1-1
clone_size: .
d_call: TRBD1
cdr3_nt: TGCGCCAGCAGCCAAGGAAATCAGGGGGGGACTGAAGCTTTCTTT
cdr3_aa: CASSQGNQGGTEAFF

v_call: TRBV2
j_call: TRBJ1-4
clone_size: .
d_call: .
cdr3_nt: TGTGCCAGCACCAGGGGTCCTAATGAAAAACTGTTTTTT
cdr3_aa: CASTRGPNEKLFF

v_call: TRBV7-2
j_call: TRBJ2-5
clone_size: .
d_call: .
cdr3_nt: TGTGCCAGCTGTGACTCCGCTCGGGAGACCCAGTACTTC
cdr3_aa: CASCDSARETQYF

v_call: TRBV4-1
j_call: TRBJ2-1
clone_size: few
d_call: .
cdr3_nt: TGCGCCAGCAGCCAAGTCGGAGGGTTTATAAGGGTCTTC
cdr3_aa: CASSQVGGFIRVF

v_call: TRBV29-1
j_call: TRBJ2-3
clone_size: .
d_call: .
cdr3_nt: TGCAGCGTTGAAGCCCCCGGCGGCCAGGGGTTGCTCACTACGCAGTATTTT
cdr3_aa: CSVEAPGGQGLLTTQYF

v_call: TRBV29-1
j_call: TRBJ1-4
clone_size: few
d_call: .
cdr3_nt: TGCAGCGTTGAAGGCGAAAAACTGTTTTTT
cdr3_aa: CSVEGEKLFF

v_call: TRBV30
j_call: TRBJ2-1
clone_size: .
d_call: TRBD2
cdr3_nt: TGTGCCTGGAGTCCGCGGGGGGAGCAGTTCTTC
cdr3_aa: CAWSPRGEQFF

v_call: TRBV25-1
j_call: TRBJ1-5
clone_size: .
d_call: .
cdr3_nt: TGTGCCAGCAGTGATACCCGACAGCCCTGGAGCAATCAGCCCCAGCATTTT
cdr3_aa: CASSDTRQPWSNQPQHF

v_call: TRBV2
j_call: TRBJ2-7
clone_size: .
d_call: .
cdr3_nt: TGTGCCAGTATTCCGGACAGCTACGAGCAGTACTTC
cdr3_aa: CASIPDSYEQYF

v_call: TRBV7-2
j_call: TRBJ2-3
clone_size: .
d_call: .
cdr3_nt: TGTGCCAGCAGCTTAGTGGCAGATACGCAGTATTTT
cdr3_aa: CASSLVADTQYF

v_call: TRBV7-2
j_call: TRBJ2-7
clone_size: .
d_call: .
cdr3_nt: TGTGCCAGCAGCTTAGTCCCAGAGCTGGAGTACGAGCAGTACTTC
cdr3_aa: CASSLVPELEYEQYF

v_call: TRBV14
j_call: TRBJ2-3
clone_size: few
d_call: .
cdr3_nt: TGTGCCAGCAGCCAGCGGCAGGGAGACAGAGATACGCAGTATTTT
cdr3_aa: CASSQRQGDRDTQYF

v_call: TRBV7-2
j_call: TRBJ2-1
clone_size: .
d_call: TRBD2
cdr3_nt: TGTGCCAGCAGCGGTTGGCTCGGGGGGATCAGCTCCTACAATGAGCAGTTCTTC
cdr3_aa: CASSGWLGGISSYNEQFF

v_call: TRBV29-1
j_call: TRBJ2-7
clone_size: .
d_call: TRBD1
cdr3_nt: TGCAGCGTTGAAGAGATGGGACAGGGCTACGAGCAGTACTTC
cdr3_aa: CSVEEMGQGYEQYF

v_call: TRBV4-1
j_call: TRBJ2-3
clone_size: .
d_call: .
cdr3_nt: TGCGCCAGCAGCCGGACAACCACAGATACGCAGTATTTT
cdr3_aa: CASSRTTTDTQYF

v_call: TRBV5-1
j_call: TRBJ1-4
clone_size: few
d_call: .
cdr3_nt: TGCGCCAGCAGCTATGGGACCATCCGCGAGGAACTGTTTTTT
cdr3_aa: CASSYGTIREELFF

v_call: TRBV19
j_call: TRBJ1-1
clone_size: few
d_call: .
cdr3_nt: TGTGCCAGTACCATGGGACGGGTGGGGACTGAAGCTTTCTTT
cdr3_aa: CASTMGRVGTEAFF

v_call: TRBV28
j_call: TRBJ1-2
clone_size: .
d_call: TRBD1
cdr3_nt: TGTGCCAGCAGTCCCCCGGGACAGGCCACGCAACTCTATGGCTACACCTTC
cdr3_aa: CASSPPGQATQLYGYTF